A single sample is the source of the 11 T cell receptor beta chains below, sequenced in a study of cytomegalovirus exposure and HLA in healthy donors (dated by TCRdb to about 2017). Libraries were made using the immunoSEQ multiplex PCR assay. This is the immuneACCESS table as TCRdb keeps it, with only in-frame sequences that have V and J called. A part of the clones is gone; compared with another copy, unresolved V genes explain less than half, and the rest is unexplained. This sample gives about 58,000 clones in total; more than 75% of them show up just once. The ten largest clonotypes hold about 0.95% of the sample. Sequenced material: PBMCs. These receptors originate from a man younger than 35 in good health and CMV-seronegative.

This clone was observed once. The chain couples TRBV15 to TRBJ2-3, with 12 bases that match TRBD2. CDR1 is LNHNV and CDR2 is YYDKDF in the germline V gene (reference sequence). The V segment lost 4 bases and the J segment 7 bases; nucleotides outside the gene matches: 9. The CDR3 has 16 residues. The CDR3 here is CATSKGLAGNIYTQYF. The CDR3 DNA reads as TGTGCCACCAGCAAAGGACTAGCGGGAAATATTTATACGCAGTATTTT.

The chain uses TRBV15 and TRBJ2-1; 7 nucleotides agree with TRBD2. V shed 3 bases and J 6 bases; nucleotides not matched to a gene: 5. The CDR3 covers 14 residues. CDR1 is LNHNV and CDR2 is YYDKDF in the germline V gene (reference sequence). The CDR3, as DNA: TGTGCCACCAGCAGCCTAGGGACTATCAATGAGCAGTTCTTC. Translated, it gives CATSSLGTINEQFF.

The chain employs TRBV30 and TRBJ2-5, with 7 nucleotides matching TRBD2. Germline values: CDR1 GTSNPN, CDR2 SVGIG (reference sequence). This CDR3 is 16 amino acids long. Unmatched junction bases numbered 9, after V lost 0 bases and J lost 2 bases. The DNA of the CDR3 is TGTGCCTGGAGTGTATTGCGGGAGAACCCTCAAGAGACCCAGTACTTC. Translation: CAWSVLRENPQETQYF. Full variable domain (rest looked up from reference TRBV30 and TRBJ2-5): SQTIHQWPATLVQPVGSPLSLECTVEGTSNPNLYWYRQAAGRGLQLLFYSVGIGQISSEVPQNLSASRPQDRQFILSSKKLLLSDSGFYLCAWSVLRENPQETQYFGPGTRLLVL.

This chain uses TRBV4-1 with TRBJ1-5; 9 bases line up with TRBD1. This CDR3 region has 14 residues. The V segment lost 5 bases and the J segment 6 bases; nucleotides outside the gene matches: 5. In germline, CDR1 is MGHRA, CDR2 YSYEKL. The CDR3 region has the DNA TGCGCCAGCAGCAGACAGGGGGTATCTCAGCCCCAGCATTTT. It specifies CASSRQGVSQPQHF.

The gene calls are TRBV5-6 and TRBJ2-7; 7 bases fit TRBD1. The germline V gene has CDR1 SGHDT and CDR2 YYEEEE. CDR3 size: 13 residues. V was clipped by 0 bases and J by 7 bases; unmatched bases: 4. The CDR3 nucleotides are TGTGCCAGCAGCTTGGCGACAGGGCCTGAGCAGTACTTC. Its translation: CASSLATGPEQYF.

This chain links TRBV14 with TRBJ2-5; D gene uncertain. V lost 4 bases to trimming and J lost 7 bases, with 13 bases between them. Looked up from germline, CDR1 is SGHDN and CDR2 is FVKESK. The CDR3 sequence is 13 residues long. CDR3 amino acids: CASSRERVGTQYF. The CDR3 nucleotides read TGTGCCAGCAGCCGTGAAAGAGTCGGGACCCAGTACTTC.

The V gene is TRBV4-2, the J gene TRBJ1-2, with D possibly TRBD1 on 5 matching bases. Deletions cut 7 bases from V and 6 bases from J, with 18 bases between. From germline, CDR1 is LGHNA and CDR2 YNFKEQ. The CDR3 totals 14 residues. CDR3 loop: CASTLEGRVDGYTF. CDR3 sequence (DNA): TGTGCCAGCACCCTGGAGGGGAGGGTGGATGGCTACACCTTC.

This clone was detected once. The chain carries TRBV7-2 and TRBJ2-3; D call uncertain. Germline lookup yields CDR1 SGHTA and CDR2 FQGNSA. The CDR3 extends over 12 amino acids. Trimming left V 6 bases short and J 5 bases short, with 9 bases between. The CDR3 sequence: CASRLVGDTQYF. The CDR3, as DNA: TGTGCCAGCAGGCTAGTTGGAGATACGCAGTATTTT.

The chain joins TRBV4-3 to TRBJ2-1; D is perhaps TRBD2 (6 bases). The CDR3 has 15 amino acids. Germline V gene data show CDR1 as LGHNA and CDR2 as YSLEER. The V end lost 0 bases, the J end lost 4 bases, and 10 bases lay between the germline ends. The CDR3 reads CASSQEGREYNEQFF. The CDR3 coding sequence is TGCGCCAGCAGCCAAGAGGGGCGGGAATACAATGAGCAGTTCTTC.

The rearrangement links TRBV18 to TRBJ2-7; 9 bases agree with TRBD2. The CDR3 runs to 16 residues. In germline, CDR1 is KGHSH, CDR2 LQKENI. Unmatched junction bases numbered 8, after V lost 0 bases and J lost 5 bases. CDR3 sequence: CASSPPLAGKGDEQYF. CDR3 bases: TGTGCCAGCTCACCACCCCTAGCGGGGAAGGGCGACGAGCAGTACTTC. The full variable domain, its missing parts supplied by reference TRBV18 and TRBJ2-7, is NAGVMQNPRHLVRRRGQEARLRCSPMKGHSHVYWYRQLPEEGLKFMVYLQKENIIDESGMPKERFSAEFPKEGPSILRIQQVVRGDSAAYFCASSPPLAGKGDEQYFGPGTRLTVT.

The rearrangement links TRBV6-5 to TRBJ2-7; 12 bases align to TRBD2. Trimming took 5 bases from V and 12 from J; bases not matched to a gene: 14. Germline V gives CDR1 MNHEY, CDR2 SVGAGI. The CDR3 totals 15 residues. DNA for the CDR3: TGTGCCAGCAGTCAACCTGGACTAGCGGGACTGGGTTTGTACTTC. Its translation is CASSQPGLAGLGLYF.